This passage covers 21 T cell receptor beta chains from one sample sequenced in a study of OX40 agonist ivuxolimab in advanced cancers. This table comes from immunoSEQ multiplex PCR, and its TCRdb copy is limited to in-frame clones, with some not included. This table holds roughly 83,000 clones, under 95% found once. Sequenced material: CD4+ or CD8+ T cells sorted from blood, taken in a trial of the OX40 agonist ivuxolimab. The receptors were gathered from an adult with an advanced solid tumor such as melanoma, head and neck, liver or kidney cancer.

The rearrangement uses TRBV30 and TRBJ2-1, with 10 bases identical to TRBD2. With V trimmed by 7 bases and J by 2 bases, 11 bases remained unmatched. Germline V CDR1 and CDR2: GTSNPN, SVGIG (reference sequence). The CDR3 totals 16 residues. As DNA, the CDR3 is TGTGCCTCCCAGGGGTATACTAGCGGGGCCTACAATGAGCAGTTCTTC. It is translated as CASQGYTSGAYNEQFF.

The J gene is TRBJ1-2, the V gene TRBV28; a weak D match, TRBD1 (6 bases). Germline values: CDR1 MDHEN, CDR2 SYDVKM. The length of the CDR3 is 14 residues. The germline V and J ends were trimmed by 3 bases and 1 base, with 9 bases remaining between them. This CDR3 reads CASSLTGRNYGYTF. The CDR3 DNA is TGTGCCAGCAGTTTGACAGGCCGTAACTATGGCTACACCTTC.

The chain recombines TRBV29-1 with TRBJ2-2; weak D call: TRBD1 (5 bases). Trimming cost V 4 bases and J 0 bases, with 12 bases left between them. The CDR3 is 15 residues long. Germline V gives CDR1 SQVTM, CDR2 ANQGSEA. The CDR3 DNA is TGCAGCGTTGGGCCCCGACAGACGAACACCGGGGAGCTGTTTTTT. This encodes CSVGPRQTNTGELFF.

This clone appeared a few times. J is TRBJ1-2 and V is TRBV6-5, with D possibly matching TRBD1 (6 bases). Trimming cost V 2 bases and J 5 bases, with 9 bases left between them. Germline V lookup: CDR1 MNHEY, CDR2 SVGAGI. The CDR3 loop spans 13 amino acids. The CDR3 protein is CASSYDRHYGYTF. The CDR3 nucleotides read TGTGCCAGCAGTTACGACAGGCATTATGGCTACACCTTC.

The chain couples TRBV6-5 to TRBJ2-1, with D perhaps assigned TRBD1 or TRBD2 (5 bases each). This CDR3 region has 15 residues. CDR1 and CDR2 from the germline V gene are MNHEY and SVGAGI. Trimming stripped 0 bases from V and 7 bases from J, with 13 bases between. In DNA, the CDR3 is TGTGCCAGCAGTTACTCTTGGGGGAGTAGGAATGAGCAGTTCTTC. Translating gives CASSYSWGSRNEQFF.

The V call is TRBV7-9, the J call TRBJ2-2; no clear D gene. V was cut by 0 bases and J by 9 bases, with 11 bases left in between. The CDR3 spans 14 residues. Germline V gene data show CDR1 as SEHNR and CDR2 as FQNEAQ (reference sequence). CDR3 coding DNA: TGTGCCAGCAGCTTAGCCAACCTCGGCAGGGAGCTGTTTTTT. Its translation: CASSLANLGRELFF. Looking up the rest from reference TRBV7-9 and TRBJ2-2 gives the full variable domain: DTGVSQNPRHKITKRGQNVTFRCDPISEHNRLYWYRQTLGQGPEFLTYFQNEAQLEKSRLLSDRFSAERPKGSFSTLEIQRTEQGDSAMYLCASSLANLGRELFFGEGSRLTVL.

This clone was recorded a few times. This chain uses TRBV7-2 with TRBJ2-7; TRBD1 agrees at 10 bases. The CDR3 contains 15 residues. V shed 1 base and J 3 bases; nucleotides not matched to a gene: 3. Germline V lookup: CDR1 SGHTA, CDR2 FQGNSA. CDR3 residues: CASSLEGTGDYEQYF. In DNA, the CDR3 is TGTGCCAGCAGCTTAGAGGGGACAGGGGACTACGAGCAGTACTTC.

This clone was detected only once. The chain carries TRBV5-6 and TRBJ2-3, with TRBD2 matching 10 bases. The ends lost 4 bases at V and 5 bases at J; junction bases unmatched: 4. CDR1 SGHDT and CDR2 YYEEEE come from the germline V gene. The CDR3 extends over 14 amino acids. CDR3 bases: TGTGCCAGCAGCGCGCGGACTAGCGGAGATACGCAGTATTTT. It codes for CASSARTSGDTQYF.

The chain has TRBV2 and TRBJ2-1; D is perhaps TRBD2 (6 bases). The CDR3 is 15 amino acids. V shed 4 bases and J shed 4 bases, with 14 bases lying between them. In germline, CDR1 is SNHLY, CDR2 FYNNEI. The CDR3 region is CASSVHGSLYNEQFF. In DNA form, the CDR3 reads TGTGCCAGCAGTGTGCACGGGAGTTTGTACAATGAGCAGTTCTTC.

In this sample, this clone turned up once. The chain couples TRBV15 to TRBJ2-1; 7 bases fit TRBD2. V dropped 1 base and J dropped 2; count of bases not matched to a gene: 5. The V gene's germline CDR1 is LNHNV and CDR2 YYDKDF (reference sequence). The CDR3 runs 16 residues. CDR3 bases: TGTGCCACCAGCAGAGGGGGAGCGGGGACCTACAATGAGCAGTTCTTC. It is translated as CATSRGGAGTYNEQFF.

The CDR3 DNA is TGTGCCAGCAGTCCTACAGGGAACCCTGAGCAGTTCTTC. Translation gives CASSPTGNPEQFF. The J gene is TRBJ2-1, the V gene TRBV6-5; D is possibly TRBD1 (6 bases). Trimming stripped 5 bases from V and 9 bases from J, with 14 bases between. The germline gives CDR1 MNHEY, CDR2 SVGAGI. The length of the CDR3 is 13 residues.

The CDR3 protein is CASSQPPGQGDYEQYF. CDR3 nucleotide sequence: TGTGCCAGCAGCCAACCCCCCGGACAGGGGGATTACGAGCAGTACTTC. This chain links TRBV14 with TRBJ2-7; 10 nucleotides agree with TRBD1. The CDR3 is made up of 16 amino acids. Germline assignment: CDR1 SGHDN and CDR2 FVKESK. Trimming took 2 bases from V and 4 from J; bases not matched to a gene: 8.

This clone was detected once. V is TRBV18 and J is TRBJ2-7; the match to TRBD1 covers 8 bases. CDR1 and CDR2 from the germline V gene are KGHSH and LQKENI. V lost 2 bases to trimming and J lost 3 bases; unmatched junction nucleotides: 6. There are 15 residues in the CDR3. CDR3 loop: CASSPGGQGFYEQYF. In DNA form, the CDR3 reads TGTGCCAGCTCACCAGGCGGACAGGGCTTCTACGAGCAGTACTTC.

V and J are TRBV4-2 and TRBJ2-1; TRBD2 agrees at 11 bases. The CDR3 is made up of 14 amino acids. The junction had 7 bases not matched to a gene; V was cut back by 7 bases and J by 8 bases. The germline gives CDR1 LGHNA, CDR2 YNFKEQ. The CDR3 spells CASNLAGGNDEQFF. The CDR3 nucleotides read TGTGCCAGCAACCTAGCGGGAGGTAACGATGAGCAGTTCTTC.

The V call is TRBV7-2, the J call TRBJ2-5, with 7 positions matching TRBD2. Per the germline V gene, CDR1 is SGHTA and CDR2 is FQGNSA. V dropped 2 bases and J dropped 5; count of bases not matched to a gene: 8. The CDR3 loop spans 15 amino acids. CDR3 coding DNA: TGTGCCAGCAGCTTAAACGGACTAGGAAGGGAGACCCAGTACTTC. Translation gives CASSLNGLGRETQYF.

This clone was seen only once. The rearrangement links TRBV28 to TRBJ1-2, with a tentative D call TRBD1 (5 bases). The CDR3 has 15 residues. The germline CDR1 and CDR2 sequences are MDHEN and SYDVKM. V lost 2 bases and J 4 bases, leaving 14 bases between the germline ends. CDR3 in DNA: TGTGCCAGCAGTTTACCGCGCAGGGCGGGCTATGGCTACACCTTC. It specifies CASSLPRRAGYGYTF.

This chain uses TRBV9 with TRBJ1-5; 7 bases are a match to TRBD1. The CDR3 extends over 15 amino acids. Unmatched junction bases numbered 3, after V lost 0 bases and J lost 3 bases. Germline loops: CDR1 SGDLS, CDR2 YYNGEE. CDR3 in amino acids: CASSVEGQYNQPQHF. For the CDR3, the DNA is TGTGCCAGCAGCGTAGAGGGACAGTACAATCAGCCCCAGCATTTT.

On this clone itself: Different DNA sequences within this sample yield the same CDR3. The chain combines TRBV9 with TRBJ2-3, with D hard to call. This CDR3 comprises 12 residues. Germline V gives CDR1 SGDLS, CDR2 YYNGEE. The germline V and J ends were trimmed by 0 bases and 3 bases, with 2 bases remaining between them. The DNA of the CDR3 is TGTGCCAGCAGCGTAGGGACAGATACGCAGTATTTT. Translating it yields CASSVGTDTQYF.

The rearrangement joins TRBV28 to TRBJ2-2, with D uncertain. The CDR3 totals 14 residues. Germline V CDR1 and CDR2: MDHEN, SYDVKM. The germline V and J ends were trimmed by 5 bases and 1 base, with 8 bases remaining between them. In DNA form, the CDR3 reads TGTGCCAGCAGTCCCCCGTGGAACACCGGGGAGCTGTTTTTT. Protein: CASSPPWNTGELFF.

The CDR3 DNA follows: TGTGCCAGCAGTTCCACCGGGTTAGGCGGTGGTGGCTACACCTTC. It codes for CASSSTGLGGGGYTF. This chain joins TRBV6-5 and TRBJ1-2, with D uncertain. The CDR3 is 15 residues long. Germline V gives CDR1 MNHEY, CDR2 SVGAGI. Trimming removed 4 bases from V and 7 bases from J, with 19 bases in between.

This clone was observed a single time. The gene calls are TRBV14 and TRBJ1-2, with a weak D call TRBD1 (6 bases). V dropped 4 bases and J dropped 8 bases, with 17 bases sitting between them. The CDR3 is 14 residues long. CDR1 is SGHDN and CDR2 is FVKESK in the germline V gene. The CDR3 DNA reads TGTGCCAGCAGCCCAGGGCAGACAGGACACGGCTACACCTTC. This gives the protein CASSPGQTGHGYTF.